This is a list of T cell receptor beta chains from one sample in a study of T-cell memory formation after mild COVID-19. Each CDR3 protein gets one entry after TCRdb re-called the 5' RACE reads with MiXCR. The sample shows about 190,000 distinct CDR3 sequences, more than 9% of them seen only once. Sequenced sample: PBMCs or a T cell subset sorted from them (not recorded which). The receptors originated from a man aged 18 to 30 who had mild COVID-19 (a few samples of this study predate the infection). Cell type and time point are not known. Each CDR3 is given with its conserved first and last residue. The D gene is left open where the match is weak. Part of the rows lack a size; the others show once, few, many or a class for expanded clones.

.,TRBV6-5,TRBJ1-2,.,CASGTPGGYTF,TGTGCCAGCGGGACCCCGGGCGGCTACACCTTC
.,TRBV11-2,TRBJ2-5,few,CASSLVRLGGQETQYF,TGTGCCAGCAGCTTAGTTAGGTTGGGGGGCCAAGAGACCCAGTACTTC
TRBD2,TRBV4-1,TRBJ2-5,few,CASSQYRLAGGVGPQETQYF,TGCGCCAGCAGCCAGTATAGGCTAGCGGGGGGGGTCGGACCACAAGAGACCCAGTACTTC
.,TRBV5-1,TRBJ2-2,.,CASSLIGANTGELFF,TGCGCCAGCAGCTTGATCGGGGCAAACACCGGGGAGCTGTTTTTT
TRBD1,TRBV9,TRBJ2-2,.,CARSRGQALRGGELFF,TGTGCCAGGAGTAGGGGACAGGCTCTCAGGGGCGGGGAGCTGTTTTTT
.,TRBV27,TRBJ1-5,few,CASSPQLGRPQHF,TGTGCCAGCAGTCCCCAGTTGGGGCGGCCCCAGCATTTT
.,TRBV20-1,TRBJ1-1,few,CSARARMNTEAFF,TGCAGTGCTAGAGCCAGGATGAACACTGAAGCTTTCTTT
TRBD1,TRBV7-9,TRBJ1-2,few,CASSPRDRGYGYTF,TGTGCCAGCAGCCCCCGTGACAGGGGATATGGCTACACCTTC
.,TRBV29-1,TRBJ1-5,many,CSVDVRKLDRRGNQPQHF,TGCAGCGTTGACGTCAGGAAATTAGACAGACGGGGAAATCAGCCCCAGCATTTT
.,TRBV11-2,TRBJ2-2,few,CASSLDLRQTNTGELFF,TGTGCCAGCAGCTTAGATTTGCGGCAGACTAACACCGGGGAGCTGTTTTTT
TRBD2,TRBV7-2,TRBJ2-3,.,CASSPNQGTSGSSTDTQYF,TGTGCCAGCAGCCCCAATCAAGGGACTAGCGGATCTAGCACAGATACGCAGTATTTT
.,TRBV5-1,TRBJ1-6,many,CASTDLMDGGLVSLHF,TGCGCCAGCACCGACCTTATGGACGGAGGATTAGTTTCCCTCCACTTT
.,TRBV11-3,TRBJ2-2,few,CASSLEQGGSSTTGELFF,TGTGCCAGCAGCTTAGAACAGGGTGGTAGTTCAACCACCGGGGAGCTGTTTTTT
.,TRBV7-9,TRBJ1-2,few,CASSFGDYGYTF,TGTGCCAGCAGCTTTGGTGACTATGGCTACACCTTC
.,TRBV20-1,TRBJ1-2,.,CSARDNGKYGYTF,TGCAGTGCTAGGGACAACGGGAAATATGGCTACACCTTC
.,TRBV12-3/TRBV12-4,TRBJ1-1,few,CASSLEGRETEAFF,TGTGCCAGCAGTTTAGAGGGGCGAGAGACTGAAGCTTTCTTT
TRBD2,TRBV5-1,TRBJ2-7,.,CASSFTAGSSEQYF,TGCGCCAGCAGCTTTACAGCGGGGTCCTCCGAGCAGTACTTC
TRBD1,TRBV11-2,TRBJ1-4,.,CASSQNRGLANEKLFF,TGTGCCAGCAGCCAAAACAGGGGGCTCGCTAATGAAAAACTGTTTTTT
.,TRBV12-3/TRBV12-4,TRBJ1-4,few,CASNSFGTNEKLFF,TGTGCCAGCAACTCCTTTGGAACTAATGAAAAACTGTTTTTT
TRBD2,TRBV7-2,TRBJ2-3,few,CASSLALLRGGSDTQYF,TGTGCCAGCAGCTTAGCTTTATTGCGGGGGGGATCAGATACGCAGTATTTT
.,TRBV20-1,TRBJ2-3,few,CSAREPRKTDTQYF,TGCAGTGCTAGAGAGCCAAGGAAGACAGATACGCAGTATTTT
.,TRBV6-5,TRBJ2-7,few,CASSPRWGVYEQYF,TGTGCCAGCAGCCCCAGGTGGGGGGTCTACGAGCAGTACTTC
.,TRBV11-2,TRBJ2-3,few,CASRPIRDTDTQYF,TGTGCCAGCAGGCCAATAAGGGATACAGATACGCAGTATTTT
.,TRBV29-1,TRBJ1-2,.,CSVDANGYTF,TGCAGCGTTGACGCGAATGGCTACACCTTC
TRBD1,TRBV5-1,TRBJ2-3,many,CASSRTGIGSDTQYF,TGCGCCAGCAGCCGGACAGGGATCGGCTCAGATACGCAGTATTTT
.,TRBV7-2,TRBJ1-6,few,CASSLTAHGRSSSYNSPLHF,TGTGCCAGCAGCCTTACAGCGCACGGACGGTCAAGCTCCTATAATTCACCCCTCCACTTT
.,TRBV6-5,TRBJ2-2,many,CASRGLFTGELFF,TGTGCCAGCAGAGGACTTTTCACCGGGGAGCTGTTTTTT
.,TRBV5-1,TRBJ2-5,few,CASSLVTEETQYF,TGCGCCAGCAGCTTGGTCACTGAAGAGACCCAGTACTTC
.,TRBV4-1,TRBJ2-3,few,CATTGDGYFSTDTQYF,TGCGCCACCACCGGGGACGGGTACTTCAGCACAGATACGCAGTATTTT
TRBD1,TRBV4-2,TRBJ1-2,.,CASSQDGRGATF,TGTGCCAGCAGCCAAGACGGCAGGGGGGCCACCTTC